This is a list of T cell receptor beta chains from one sample in a study of blood T cell repertoires in COVID-19. Clones were sequenced by immunoSEQ multiplex PCR, and TCRdb holds only the in-frame ones, with some missing. The sample lists some 99,000 clones; 86% were seen once. The sample taken for sequencing was peripheral blood. These receptors all come from a woman aged 60-75 years in a cohort sampled during active or convalescent COVID-19. Both conserved end residues are part of each CDR3. D genes are given only for firm matches. The listing skips clone size in some rows; elsewhere it reads once, few, many or a size class.

TRBD1	-	TRBV27	TRBJ2-6	19	CASSWGQAAPAAGANVLTF	TGTGCCAGCAGTTGGGGACAGGCGGCCCCTGCGGCTGGGGCCAACGTCCTGACTTTC
-	few	TRBV28	TRBJ1-5	15	CASSSFTGLGQPQHF	TGTGCCAGCTCGTCCTTTACAGGGTTAGGTCAGCCCCAGCATTTT
TRBD2	-	TRBV12-5	TRBJ2-5	16	CASGPGTSGPQETQYF	TGTGCTAGTGGTCCCGGGACTAGCGGACCTCAAGAGACCCAGTACTTC
TRBD1	-	TRBV19	TRBJ1-5	15	CASSPQQGAGQPQHF	TGTGCCAGTAGTCCTCAACAGGGGGCGGGTCAGCCCCAGCATTTT
-	-	TRBV7-3	TRBJ2-1	15	CASSLAGLTVYEQFF	TGTGCCAGCAGCTTAGCAGGGCTAACCGTTTATGAGCAGTTCTTC
-	-	TRBV19	TRBJ1-1	13	CASSITQGSEAFF	TGTGCCAGTAGTATAACGCAGGGATCTGAAGCTTTCTTT
-	few	TRBV5-1	TRBJ2-7	18	CASSFVPGTLGSSYEQYF	TGCGCCAGCAGCTTCGTTCCTGGGACACTTGGGAGCTCCTACGAGCAGTACTTC
-	-	TRBV7-9	TRBJ1-5	15	CASSLGGALGQPQHF	TGTGCCAGCAGCTTAGGGGGAGCTTTGGGTCAGCCCCAGCATTTT
-	-	TRBV7-9	TRBJ1-1	12	CASLRGNTEAFF	TGTGCCAGCCTCAGGGGGAACACTGAAGCTTTCTTT
-	-	TRBV19	TRBJ1-2	13	CASSIPRGGGYTF	TGTGCCAGTAGTATCCCGCGGGGAGGTGGCTACACCTTC
-	-	TRBV19	TRBJ2-4	16	CASSIGTFTAKNIQYF	TGTGCCAGTAGTATCGGGACTTTTACGGCCAAAAACATTCAGTACTTC